The 2 T cell receptor beta chains given below trace back to one sample, sequenced in a study of blood T cell repertoires in COVID-19. The table came from immunoSEQ multiplex PCR; TCRdb's copy has only in-frame clones and leaves some out. The sample lists some 150,000 clones; 65% to 90% were seen once. Sequencing was carried out using peripheral blood. These receptors were taken from a woman in her sixties or seventies with active or convalescent COVID-19.

This chain connects TRBV13 to TRBJ2-1, with D possibly matching TRBD2 (6 bases). The CDR3 covers 14 residues. CDR1 PRHDT and CDR2 FYEKMQ come from the germline V gene (reference sequence). Trimming shortened V by 5 bases and J by 7 bases, and 15 bases separated the two germline ends. CDR3 loop: CASSIRTNWNEQFF. CDR3 nucleotides: TGTGCCAGCAGCATAAGGACTAATTGGAATGAGCAGTTCTTC.

The rearrangement joins TRBV11-3 to TRBJ2-3; D may be TRBD1 (6 bases). The CDR3 runs 15 residues. Trimming cost V 5 bases and J 4 bases, with 16 bases left between them. Germline CDR1 and CDR2: SGHNT and YENEEA. The CDR3 sequence: CASSPGTIDADTQYF. CDR3 DNA: TGTGCCAGCAGCCCTGGGACAATTGACGCAGATACGCAGTATTTT.